The source of this TCR beta chain is a study of cytomegalovirus exposure and HLA in healthy donors. The CDR3 runs to 18 residues. Germline V CDR1 and CDR2: SGHVS, FNYEAQ. V gave up 5 bases and J gave up 0 bases; unmatched junction bases: 12. Primers included in the PCR were 60 Vbeta and 13 Jbeta primers. Profiling relied on immunoSEQ multiplex PCR, and the TCRdb table lists in-frame clones only, not all of them. In the table there are fewer than 250,000 clones, around 80% of which are singletons. The specimen was PBMCs. This chain joins TRBV7-6 and TRBJ1-3, with TRBD1 matching over 8 bases. The TCR was taken from a man between 25 and 39 years old in good health and CMV-seronegative. CDR3 in amino acids: CASSQILTGDDSGNTIYF. The CDR3 DNA is TGTGCCAGCAGCCAAATCCTGACAGGGGACGACTCTGGAAACACCATATATTTT.